This TCR beta chain was captured in a study of cytomegalovirus exposure and HLA in healthy donors. The PCR made use of 60 Vbeta and 13 Jbeta primers. Profiling relied on immunoSEQ multiplex PCR, and the TCRdb table lists in-frame clones only, not all of them. Of around 150,000 clones in the sample, roughly 70% were seen once. Trimming cost V 2 bases and J 3 bases; bases outside gene matches: 2. This CDR3 is built from 16 residues. Per the germline V gene, CDR1 is KGHSH and CDR2 is LQKENI. The sequence derives from a man aged 40-55 years in good health and CMV-seronegative. Sequenced: PBMCs. The chain is built from TRBV18 and TRBJ1-5; 12 nucleotides align to TRBD1. This chain's CDR3 is CASSPGTGGFNQPQHF. For the CDR3, the DNA is TGTGCCAGCTCACCAGGGACAGGGGGCTTCAATCAGCCCCAGCATTTT.